This T cell receptor beta chain is drawn from a study of siplizumab effects on memory and regulatory T cells. Study-level points and caveats: Proliferating Tregs taken from siplizumab cultures were not shown to have a confirmed suppressive function. Siplizumab gave mappable alloreactive CD4+ clones an average Treg-derived fraction of approximately 69%, against 25% to 30% in controls. Naive T cells appeared more varied than memory cells and looked like key alloresponse contributors.

Of note for this clone: As yet, its antigen is unknown.

The assay looked at about 10^5 TCR templates in each sample. Generated by immunoSEQ multiplex PCR, the TCRdb table keeps only in-frame clones and is missing some. This sample has more than 50,000 clones; approximately 95% occur once, and the top ten carry about two fifths. V was pared by 5 bases and J by 2 bases, with 5 bases of the junction left unmatched. Per germline, CDR1 MNHEY and CDR2 SVGAGI. The CDR3 consists of 15 residues. This chain uses TRBV6-5 with TRBJ1-4, with 7 bases that match TRBD1. The clonotype comes from a human donor in good health. The sample was CD8+ T cells sorted from blood. CDR3 DNA sequence: TGTGCCAGCAGTACGTCAGGGGGGACTAATGAAAAACTGTTTTTT. Its protein is CASSTSGGTNEKLFF.